This TCR beta chain emerged from a study of blood T cell repertoires in COVID-19. Overall study context: Specimens from acute and convalescent COVID-19 originated in the United States, Italy and Spain. PBMCs, B-cell-depleted T cells, or T cells provided the cDNA or gDNA that made up the material.

This clone appeared a few times. One Seattle source followed patients from active infection through their disease course. This CDR3 spans 14 amino acids. CDR1 and CDR2 from the germline V gene are KGHDR and SFDVKD. The V gene lost 9 bases and the J gene lost 4 bases, with 14 bases spanning the gap. In the authors' workflow: Estimates of nucleated cell counts were drawn from the amplification of reference gene primers. Data came from immunoSEQ multiplex PCR; TCRdb stores just in-frame clones and leaves some out. V and J calls and clone size are given by that table; D and trimming were obtained from the DNA. The sample has some 230,000 clones; 80% to 85% are singletons.

Material for sequencing was peripheral blood. The chain joins TRBV24-1 to TRBJ2-2; D call uncertain. The sequence derives from an elderly woman with COVID-19, enrolled during active disease. Written as DNA, the CDR3 is TGTGCCACCCGTGCCCAGCGAGGCACCGGGGAGCTGTTTTTT. Amino acid sequence: CATRAQRGTGELFF.